Given below is one T cell receptor beta chain in context. Its specificity is unknown. The CDR3 runs to 16 residues. V lost 2 bases, J lost 3 bases, and 8 bases stayed unmatched. TCRdb processed the 5' RACE reads anew with MiXCR; each CDR3 protein has one entry. In the table there are 300,000 or so distinct CDR3 sequences, around 15% of which are singletons. The data originate from a study of T-cell memory formation after mild COVID-19. Looking at the study overall: TCR clusters largely stayed donor specific. Overall study findings and caveats: Of the contracting clones, CD4+ ones lay mainly in CM and EM, and CD8+ ones in EMRA. Proof of SARS-CoV-2 specificity was absent for the second-wave clones that crested on day 37. Memory cells collected pre-infection included some clones that later responded, suggesting cross-reactive memory joined.

The chain is built from TRBV12-3 or TRBV12-4 and TRBJ1-1; TRBD1 matches 8 bases. Sample: PBMCs or a T cell subset sorted from them (not recorded which). This TCR was recovered from a man between 18 and 29 years old who had mild COVID-19 (a few samples of this study predate the infection). Cell type and time point are not known. This chain's CDR3 is CASSLWSGGWDTEAFF. CDR3 in DNA: TGTGCCAGCAGTTTATGGTCAGGGGGCTGGGACACTGAAGCTTTCTTT.